These T cell receptor beta chains were read from a single sample in a study of OX40 agonist ivuxolimab in advanced cancers. The protocol was immunoSEQ multiplex PCR, while the TCRdb copy is restricted to in-frame clones and leaves out a portion. The sample has roughly 48,000 clones, 83% seen once. This sample comprised CD4+ or CD8+ T cells sorted from blood, obtained in a trial of the OX40 agonist ivuxolimab. Receptors were obtained from an adult with an advanced solid tumor such as melanoma, head and neck, liver or kidney cancer. The CDR3 runs from the conserved cysteine through the conserved F or W. Clone size is shown for a subset of rows, as once, few, many or a class of expanded clone.

clone_size	v_call	j_call	cdr3_aa
NA	TRBV5-8	TRBJ1-5	CASSFIQLNSNQPQHF
NA	TRBV2	TRBJ2-3	CASSERQGKDTQYF
NA	TRBV27	TRBJ1-1	CASSWTGRIGNTEAFF
NA	TRBV30	TRBJ2-7	CAWSFAYRGRDEQYF
NA	TRBV7-9	TRBJ2-7	CASSPKPGQGLHEQYF
NA	TRBV7-2	TRBJ1-1	CASSTSTGVNTEAFF
NA	TRBV9	TRBJ2-2	CASSVTPDTGELFF
NA	TRBV11-3	TRBJ2-3	CASSPSKLGPTDTQYF
NA	TRBV10-1	TRBJ1-4	CASSKPGQNEKLFF
NA	TRBV18	TRBJ1-2	CASSPRDRAHGYTF
NA	TRBV10-2	TRBJ1-5	CASSDQTGGNQPQHF
NA	TRBV30	TRBJ1-2	CAWSGTGTGKTDTF
NA	TRBV19	TRBJ2-6	CASSGGRGANVLTF
NA	TRBV7-2	TRBJ1-1	CASSPRNTEAFF
once	TRBV6-6	TRBJ2-5	CASSGGGVKETQYF
once	TRBV2	TRBJ2-3	CASSEVLAGAITDTQYF
NA	TRBV18	TRBJ2-2	CASSPTLAGELFF
NA	TRBV11-3	TRBJ2-5	CASSRRGRASETQYF
NA	TRBV9	TRBJ1-2	CASSPFEGYTF
NA	TRBV19	TRBJ1-2	CASNLRRGVGFGGYTF
NA	TRBV4-3	TRBJ2-3	CASSQEIRGGSTDTQYF
NA	TRBV23-1	TRBJ2-3	CASSQSGGSDTQYF
few	TRBV7-9	TRBJ2-2	CASSLANSGELFF
once	TRBV15	TRBJ1-1	CATSRLRGDTEAFF
NA	TRBV7-9	TRBJ1-2	CASSLETGTNYGYTF
NA	TRBV2	TRBJ2-1	CASSEQGRLANEQFF
NA	TRBV18	TRBJ2-5	CASSPPRTSGETQYF